The clone carrying this T cell receptor beta chain was found once. The antigen is undetermined. At one end the junction does not follow the germline gene, possibly because of a read error. The data belong to a study of glioma-infiltrating T cells. About the research overall: Glioblastomas were WHO grade IV, sampled at first diagnosis; low-grade were grade II. Blood libraries targeted roughly 4.5- to 10-fold coverage of 900,000 to 1,000,000 T cells. Study observations and caveats: Gliomas, especially low-grade, showed above-expected tissue-blood divergence; non-neoplastic patients showed below. Signature shared blood CDR3 motifs were enriched in low-divergence and depleted in high-divergence patients.

Using RNA template, CDR3s of TCR alpha and beta were amplified with iRepertoire arm-PCR. A single record per CDR3 protein comes from TCRdb applying MiXCR to the multiplex PCR reads. The sample includes approximately 400,000 distinct CDR3 sequences, roughly two fifths of them seen just once. This CDR3 spans 13 amino acids. Per germline, CDR1 MNHEY and CDR2 SMNVEV (reference sequence). The V call is TRBV27, the J call TRBJ1-4; D uncertain. The source material was glioma tissue, nonneoplastic brain tissue, or PBMCs (not recorded which). The sequence came from a human donor with low-grade glioma or glioblastoma, undergoing nonglioma brain surgery, or in good health (not recorded which). The CDR3 protein is CASSLVRHDKLFF. CDR3 DNA sequence: TGTGCCAGCAGTTTAGTCAGACATGACAAACTGTTTTTT.